This T cell receptor (beta chain) was recorded in a study of PD-L1 blockade in urothelial cancer. The V segment lost 4 bases and the J segment 1 base; nucleotides outside the gene matches: 4. The germline CDR1 and CDR2 sequences are SGDLS and YYNGEE. The length of the CDR3 is 15 residues. Each patient's cancer was a locally advanced or metastatic urothelial carcinoma. Assay used: immunoSEQ multiplex PCR; TCRdb lists only in-frame clones, some missing. This sample has 35,000 to 45,000 clones, with 85% to 90% found just once. This rearrangement joins TRBV9 to TRBJ1-1; TRBD1 aligns across 10 bases. This TCR was recovered from a woman aged 55-69 years with urothelial cancer. The specimen comprised PBMCs, sampled around atezolizumab (anti-PD-L1) treatment. The CDR3 protein is CASSLGDRGNTEAFF. The CDR3 DNA is TGTGCCAGCAGCCTCGGGGACAGGGGGAACACTGAAGCTTTCTTT. Full variable domain (rest looked up from reference TRBV9 and TRBJ1-1): DSGVTQTPKHLITATGQRVTLRCSPRSGDLSVYWYQQSLDQGLQFLIQYYNGEERAKGNILERFSAQQFPDLHSELNLSSLELGDSALYFCASSLGDRGNTEAFFGQGTRLTVV.